Listed here are 8 T cell receptor beta chains from one sample, sequenced in a study of T cell responses to AZD1222 COVID-19 vaccine. Sequencing was performed with immunoSEQ multiplex PCR; in TCRdb, only in-frame clones are kept and a portion is missing. The data hold 150,000 to 200,000 clones, with roughly 92% observed a single time. The starting material was peripheral blood, obtained 28 days after the second AZD1222 dose. The receptors here all came from an adult who received the AZD1222 COVID-19 vaccine.

V gene TRBV5-1 combines with J gene TRBJ2-2; 8 bases are shared with TRBD2. Germline-derived CDR1 and CDR2 are SGHRS and YFSETQ. J lost 7 bases, V lost 1 base, and 15 bases had no gene match. This CDR3 spans 18 amino acids. The CDR3 DNA reads as TGCGCCAGCAGCTTGTTCGCAGGGGCAGCGGGAGAGGACGGGGAGCTGTTTTTT. It translates to CASSLFAGAAGEDGELFF.

This rearrangement joins TRBV7-9 to TRBJ1-6; D gene unclear. The V end lost 1 base, the J end lost 9 bases, and 4 bases lay between the germline ends. Germline V gives CDR1 SEHNR, CDR2 FQNEAQ (reference sequence). CDR3 size: 12 residues. The CDR3 bases are TGTGCCAGCAGCTTAGAAGGTTCACCCCTCCACTTT. Protein sequence: CASSLEGSPLHF.

This chain links TRBV7-6 with TRBJ1-4; 8 nucleotides align to TRBD1. This CDR3 has 15 residues. V shed 5 bases, J shed 3 bases, and the junction held 5 bases outside the gene matches. CDR1 and CDR2 (germline): SGHVS, FNYEAQ. As DNA, the CDR3 is TGTGCCAGCAGCCCTACAGGGGGAGCTAATGAAAAACTGTTTTTT. It specifies CASSPTGGANEKLFF.

The chain has TRBV18 and TRBJ2-1; 7 bases are shared with TRBD2. This CDR3 spans 16 amino acids. V dropped 5 bases and J dropped 6; count of bases not matched to a gene: 13. The germline CDR1 and CDR2 sequences are KGHSH and LQKENI. The CDR3 DNA reads as TGTGCCAGCTCAGTCTCTCCGTCTGGGGGGGGCAATGAGCAGTTCTTC. This sequence encodes CASSVSPSGGGNEQFF.

This sequence joins TRBV28 and TRBJ2-3, with D possibly matching TRBD2 (5 bases). Trimming removed 2 bases from V and 10 bases from J, with 10 bases in between. CDR1 is MDHEN, CDR2 SYDVKM, per germline. This CDR3 has 12 residues. The CDR3 DNA reads as TGTGCCAGCAGTTTAAATCCGGGGTCGCAGTATTTT. Residues: CASSLNPGSQYF.

The chain couples TRBV5-6 to TRBJ1-1; D not certain. Trimming cost V 3 bases and J 4 bases, with 13 bases left between them. CDR1 and CDR2 (germline): SGHDT, YYEEEE. This CDR3 comprises 14 residues. CDR3 loop: CASSYGGGSTEAFF. CDR3 DNA sequence: TGTGCCAGCAGCTACGGAGGAGGGAGCACTGAAGCTTTCTTT. Full variable domain (rest looked up from reference TRBV5-6 and TRBJ1-1): DAGVTQSPTHLIKTRGQQVTLRCSPKSGHDTVSWYQQALGQGPQFIFQYYEEEERQRGNFPDRFSGHQFPNYSSELNVNALLLGDSALYLCASSYGGGSTEAFFGQGTRLTVV.

The V call is TRBV2, the J call TRBJ2-1; 7 positions match TRBD2. The germline gives CDR1 SNHLY, CDR2 FYNNEI. This CDR3 is 13 amino acids long. CDR3 in amino acids: CAPGGGPHNEQFF. CDR3 nucleotide sequence: TGTGCTCCAGGCGGGGGTCCCCACAATGAGCAGTTCTTC.

The J gene is TRBJ1-2, the V gene TRBV5-1; D possibly corresponds to TRBD1 (6 bases). This CDR3 is built from 13 residues. The germline V gene has CDR1 SGHRS and CDR2 YFSETQ. Trimming stripped 0 bases from V and 8 bases from J, with 11 bases between. DNA of the CDR3: TGCGCCAGCAGCTTGGCCGGGGGCGGAGGCTACACCTTC. Protein product: CASSLAGGGGYTF. Filled out from reference TRBV5-1 and TRBJ1-2, the complete variable domain reads KAGVTQTPRYLIKTRGQQVTLSCSPISGHRSVSWYQQTPGQGLQFLFEYFSETQRNKGNFPGRFSGRQFSNSRSEMNVSTLELGDSALYLCASSLAGGGGYTFGSGTRLTVV.